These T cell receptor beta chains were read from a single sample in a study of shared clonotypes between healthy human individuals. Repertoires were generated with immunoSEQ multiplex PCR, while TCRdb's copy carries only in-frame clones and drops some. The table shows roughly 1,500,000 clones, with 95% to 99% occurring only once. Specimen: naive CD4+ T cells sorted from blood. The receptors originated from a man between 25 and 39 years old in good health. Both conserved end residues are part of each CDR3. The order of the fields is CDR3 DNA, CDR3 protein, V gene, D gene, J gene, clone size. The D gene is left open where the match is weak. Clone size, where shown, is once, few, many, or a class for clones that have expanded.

TGTGCCAGCAGCCTAAATGGCTACGAGCAGTACTTC | CASSLNGYEQYF | TRBV7-9 | . | TRBJ2-7 | .
TGTGCCAGCAGTTACAGGGGCGCAAACACCGGGGAGCTGTTTTTT | CASSYRGANTGELFF | TRBV6-6 | . | TRBJ2-2 | .
TGTGCCGTCGAAGGGGCCGGGGAGCTGTTTTTT | CAVEGAGELFF | TRBV7-9 | . | TRBJ2-2 | .
TGTGCCAGCAGGGAAACAGGGTTCGACACTGAAGCTTTCTTT | CASRETGFDTEAFF | TRBV6-1 | . | TRBJ1-1 | .
TGCGCCAGCAGCATGACCCTAGCGGCTCCTTGGAATGAGCAGTTCTTC | CASSMTLAAPWNEQFF | TRBV5-1 | TRBD2 | TRBJ2-1 | .
TGCGCCAGCAGGCGAAGGCCGGGACAGGGAAATTACGAGCAGTACTTC | CASRRRPGQGNYEQYF | TRBV5-1 | TRBD1 | TRBJ2-7 | once
TGCGCCAGCAGCCAAGCACGAAGAGTAACCTTTATTGAGCAGTTCTTC | CASSQARRVTFIEQFF | TRBV4-3 | . | TRBJ2-1 | .
TGTGCCAGCAGCTTAGTGGCTAGCGGGACCTCGAACACCGGGGAGCTGTTTTTT | CASSLVASGTSNTGELFF | TRBV7-4 | TRBD2 | TRBJ2-2 | .
TGTGCCAGCAGTCAGACTAGCGGGATCACAGATACGCAGTATTTT | CASSQTSGITDTQYF | TRBV28 | TRBD2 | TRBJ2-3 | .
TGTGCCAGCAGTTCCATCCCGACAGGCACGTATCAGCCCCAGCATTTT | CASSSIPTGTYQPQHF | TRBV28 | . | TRBJ1-5 | .
TGTGCCAGCAGTTTAGCCGGTGGGGGGTATGGCTACACCTTC | CASSLAGGGYGYTF | TRBV28 | . | TRBJ1-2 | .
TGCGCCAGCAGCTCCGCGGCGGGGCCCGGGGAGCTGTTTTTT | CASSSAAGPGELFF | TRBV5-1 | . | TRBJ2-2 | .
TGTGCCAGCAGCTTAGCCCCCGGGGCCAACGTCCTGACTTTC | CASSLAPGANVLTF | TRBV7-3 | . | TRBJ2-6 | .
TGTGCCAGTAGTATAGCGAACAGACCGAGGTCCTACGAGCAGTACTTC | CASSIANRPRSYEQYF | TRBV19 | . | TRBJ2-7 | .
TGTGCCAGTAGTAGTTTTCAGAACTATGGCTACACCTTC | CASSSFQNYGYTF | TRBV19 | . | TRBJ1-2 | once
TGTGCCAGCAGCTTGACAGGGATGGGATACGAGCAGTACTTC | CASSLTGMGYEQYF | TRBV7-2 | TRBD1 | TRBJ2-7 | .
TGCGCCAGCAGCTTGGGAGTGGACTACGAGCAGTACTTC | CASSLGVDYEQYF | TRBV5-1 | . | TRBJ2-7 | .
TGCGCCAGCAGTCTGTCGTCGGCGGCAACCTACGAGCAGTACTTC | CASSLSSAATYEQYF | TRBV5-1 | . | TRBJ2-7 | .
TGTGCCAGCAGCTACATAGCGGGAGAGCAGTACTTC | CASSYIAGEQYF | TRBV7-9 | TRBD2 | TRBJ2-7 | .
TGTGCCAGTAGTATTCCCCTAGCGGGAGTCTACGAGCAGTACTTC | CASSIPLAGVYEQYF | TRBV19 | TRBD2 | TRBJ2-7 | .
TGTGCCAGCAGTTTGAATAGCGGGATGGCCAGAGATACGCAGTATTTT | CASSLNSGMARDTQYF | TRBV28 | TRBD2 | TRBJ2-3 | .
TGTGCCACCTCCCCGGGACTAGCGGGAGTCGAGCAGTACTTC | CATSPGLAGVEQYF | TRBV6-1 | TRBD2 | TRBJ2-7 | .
TGTGCCAGCAGCGTGGTGGCTAGCGGTTACAATGAGCAGTTCTTC | CASSVVASGYNEQFF | TRBV9 | TRBD2 | TRBJ2-1 | .
TGTGCAGTCAGAGAGCCCTATGGCTACACCTTC | CAVREPYGYTF | TRBV19 | . | TRBJ1-2 | .
TGTGCCAGCAGTGTCACCCCGGCCGGTGAGCAGTTCTTC | CASSVTPAGEQFF | TRBV25-1 | . | TRBJ2-1 | .
TGTGCCAGCAGCTTCGGACAGGGAACGCAGTACTTC | CASSFGQGTQYF | TRBV7-2 | TRBD1 | TRBJ2-7 | .
TGTGCCATCAAACTAACTAGCGGGATATCCAATGAGCAGTTCTTC | CAIKLTSGISNEQFF | TRBV10-3 | TRBD2 | TRBJ2-1 | .
TGTGCCAGCAGTTTGACAGGGACTAATGAAAAACTGTTTTTT | CASSLTGTNEKLFF | TRBV6-5 | TRBD1 | TRBJ1-4 | .
TGTGCCTGGAGTGCCGCCCGGGACAGTGGGCTGTTTTTT | CAWSAARDSGLFF | TRBV30 | TRBD1 | TRBJ2-2 | .
TGTGCCAGCAGTCACGGCCGGGACAGGGGGATCCAAGCTTTCTTT | CASSHGRDRGIQAFF | TRBV2 | TRBD1 | TRBJ1-1 | .
TGTGCCAGCTCAGTCTTCCAGGGGGGCAATGAGCAGTTCTTC | CASSVFQGGNEQFF | TRBV18 | . | TRBJ2-1 | .
TGTGCCAGCAGAACAGGGAATACTGAAGCTTTCTTT | CASRTGNTEAFF | TRBV27 | . | TRBJ1-1 | .
TGTGCCACCCGAAAGGGGGGGCGGTCTGGGGCCAACGTCCTGACTTTC | CATRKGGRSGANVLTF | TRBV15 | . | TRBJ2-6 | once
TGTGCCAGCAGTCGGGTAGGGCTCAATCAGCCCCAGCATTTT | CASSRVGLNQPQHF | TRBV5-5 | . | TRBJ1-5 | .
TGTGCCAGTAGAGAGAGACAGGGGCAAGGCTACACCTTC | CASRERQGQGYTF | TRBV19 | TRBD1 | TRBJ1-2 | once
TGTGCCAGCAGCCCGGGACTAGCGGTTATTCAGTACTTC | CASSPGLAVIQYF | TRBV14 | TRBD2 | TRBJ2-4 | .
TGTGCCAGCTCACCCCCGGGACATAGCAATCAGCCCCAGCATTTT | CASSPPGHSNQPQHF | TRBV18 | . | TRBJ1-5 | .
TGCGCCAGCAGCACCGGGACAGGGGACGCAGATACGCAGTATTTT | CASSTGTGDADTQYF | TRBV10-1 | TRBD1 | TRBJ2-3 | .
TGCGCCAGCAGCTTGGCGCTAGCGGGGAGTACAACAGATACGCAGTATTTT | CASSLALAGSTTDTQYF | TRBV5-1 | TRBD2 | TRBJ2-3 | .
TGTGCCAGCAGCTTGGGACAGCTTCGGGCCTACGAGCAGTACTTC | CASSLGQLRAYEQYF | TRBV5-8 | . | TRBJ2-7 | .
TGTGCCAGCAGCCGAAAACAGGGTTTTAGGGGAGAGACCCAGTACTTC | CASSRKQGFRGETQYF | TRBV5-6 | . | TRBJ2-5 | .
TGTGCCATCGAGATCAGGGGGAATCAGCCCCAGCATTTT | CAIEIRGNQPQHF | TRBV27 | TRBD1 | TRBJ1-5 | .